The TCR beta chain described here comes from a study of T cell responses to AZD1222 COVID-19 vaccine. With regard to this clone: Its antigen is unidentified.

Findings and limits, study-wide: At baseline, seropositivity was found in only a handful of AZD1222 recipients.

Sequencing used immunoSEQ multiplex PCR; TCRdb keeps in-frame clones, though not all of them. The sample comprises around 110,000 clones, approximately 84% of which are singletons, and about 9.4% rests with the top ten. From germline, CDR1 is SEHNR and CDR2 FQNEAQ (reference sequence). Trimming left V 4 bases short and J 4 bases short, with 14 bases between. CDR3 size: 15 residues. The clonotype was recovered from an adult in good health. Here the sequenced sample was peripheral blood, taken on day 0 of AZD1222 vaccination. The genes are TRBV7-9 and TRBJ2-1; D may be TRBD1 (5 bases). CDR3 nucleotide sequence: TGTGCCAGCAGCTCACTTGGGCAGGGTTACAATGAGCAGTTCTTC. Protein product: CASSSLGQGYNEQFF.